The 7 T cell receptor beta chains given below trace back to one sample, sequenced in a study of cytomegalovirus exposure and HLA in healthy donors. The PCR ran on 60 Vbeta and 13 Jbeta primers. This table comes from immunoSEQ multiplex PCR, and its TCRdb copy is limited to in-frame clones, with some not included. In total, the table holds about 75,000 clones. The sample was PBMCs. The receptors derive from a middle-aged man in good health and CMV-seronegative.

V is TRBV7-9 and J is TRBJ1-1, with 7 bases that match TRBD1. CDR1 and CDR2 from the germline V gene are SEHNR and FQNEAQ (reference sequence). Trimming removed 5 bases from V and 7 bases from J; junction bases left unmatched: 10. This CDR3 region has 14 residues. CDR3: CASSPIRQGFEAFF. The CDR3 bases are TGTGCCAGCAGCCCAATCAGACAGGGTTTTGAAGCTTTCTTT.

The chain joins TRBV6-5 to TRBJ1-5, with D possibly matching TRBD1 (6 bases). CDR1 and CDR2 (germline): MNHEY, SVGAGI. The ends were cut back, 5 bases at V and 0 bases at J, with 11 bases in the middle. The CDR3 sequence is 15 residues long. The CDR3 loop reads CASSTDSYSNQPQHF. As DNA, the CDR3 is TGTGCCAGCAGTACGGACAGTTATAGCAATCAGCCCCAGCATTTT.

The chain joins TRBV6-6 to TRBJ1-1; weak D call: TRBD1 (6 bases). From germline, CDR1 is MNHNY and CDR2 SVGAGI (reference sequence). The CDR3 is made up of 16 amino acids. V lost 6 bases, J lost 1 base, and 18 bases lay in between. CDR3 region: CASSPSGVAGNTEAFF. In DNA form, the CDR3 reads TGTGCCAGCAGCCCGTCAGGGGTTGCAGGGAACACTGAAGCTTTCTTT.

The chain uses TRBV5-1 and TRBJ1-6, with D unresolved. CDR1 is SGHRS and CDR2 is YFSETQ in the germline V gene. V lost 1 base and J lost 6, with 5 bases in between. The CDR3 contains 13 residues. The CDR3 protein is CASSLTSNSPLHF. CDR3 in DNA: TGCGCCAGCAGCTTGACGAGTAATTCACCCCTCCACTTT.

This chain joins TRBV4-1 and TRBJ2-6; 8 bases agree with TRBD1. With 0 bases clipped from V and 1 base from J, the junction kept 8 bases outside the gene matches. CDR1 and CDR2 from the germline V gene are MGHRA and YSYEKL. This CDR3 has 19 amino acids. In DNA form, the CDR3 reads TGCGCCAGCAGCCAAGAAGGTACGACAGGGGCATCTGGGGCCAACGTCCTGACTTTC. Translating it yields CASSQEGTTGASGANVLTF.

The chain links TRBV14 to TRBJ1-6; D might be TRBD1 (6 bases). Per germline, CDR1 SGHDN and CDR2 FVKESK. CDR3 length equals 15 residues. Trimming stripped 1 base from V and 10 bases from J, with 14 bases between. CDR3 sequence reads: CASSQGDTSRSPLHF. CDR3 in DNA: TGTGCCAGCAGCCAAGGGGACACCTCTAGATCACCCCTCCACTTT.

The chain couples TRBV11-2 to TRBJ1-2; 7 bases fit TRBD1. CDR1 and CDR2 from the germline V gene are SGHAT and FQNNGV. The CDR3 spans 15 residues. After removal of 6 bases from V and 2 bases from J, the junction contained 9 bases not matched to a gene. The CDR3 DNA reads TGTGCCAGCAGGGAAGGGACAGCGAGAAACTATGGCTACACCTTC. Its protein product is CASREGTARNYGYTF.